These 23 T cell receptor beta chains were sequenced from one sample in a study of cytomegalovirus exposure and HLA in healthy donors. Researchers ran the PCR with 60 Vbeta and 13 Jbeta primers. Libraries were prepared by immunoSEQ multiplex PCR; TCRdb keeps only in-frame clonotypes and omits some of them. In the table there are 150,000 or so clones, approximately 70% of which are singletons. What was sequenced was PBMCs. All receptors come from a woman aged 60-70 years in good health and CMV-seropositive.

The chain employs TRBV19 and TRBJ2-1; 10 bases match TRBD2. With 3 bases clipped from V and 6 bases from J, the junction kept 14 bases outside the gene matches. Germline V gives CDR1 LNHDA, CDR2 SQIVND (reference sequence). This CDR3 contains 18 residues. The CDR3 sequence is CASSISGLAPTGGNEQFF. For the CDR3, the DNA is TGTGCCAGTAGTATTTCGGGACTAGCGCCTACAGGGGGCAATGAGCAGTTCTTC.

The chain has TRBV7-9 and TRBJ2-1; 13 positions agree with TRBD2. This CDR3 is built from 17 residues. Germline assignment: CDR1 SEHNR and CDR2 FQNEAQ (reference sequence). The V segment lost 5 bases and the J segment 6 bases; nucleotides outside the gene matches: 10. The CDR3 DNA is TGTGCCAGCAGCCCCAGGACTAGCGGGAGTATACCCAATGAGCAGTTCTTC. Its translation is CASSPRTSGSIPNEQFF.

This chain connects TRBV6-5 to TRBJ1-2; weak D call: TRBD1 (5 bases). This CDR3 is built from 15 residues. Between the trimmed V and J ends, which lost 2 bases and 8 bases, there was a span of 18 bases. Per the germline V gene, CDR1 is MNHEY and CDR2 is SVGAGI. The CDR3 here is CASSYPGVGGRGYTF. The DNA of the CDR3 is TGTGCCAGCAGTTACCCCGGGGTTGGGGGGAGAGGCTACACCTTC.

The chain is built from TRBV5-6 and TRBJ2-7; TRBD1 aligns across 7 bases. The CDR3 totals 12 residues. J lost 4 bases, V lost 6 bases, and 4 bases had no gene match. The germline CDR1 and CDR2 sequences are SGHDT and YYEEEE. The CDR3 nucleotides are TGTGCCAGCATGGACAGGATGTACGAGCAGTACTTC. As protein: CASMDRMYEQYF.

The chain uses TRBV19 and TRBJ1-1, with no clear D. The CDR3 spans 13 residues. Germline V lookup: CDR1 LNHDA, CDR2 SQIVND (reference sequence). V was cut by 3 bases and J by 8 bases, with 13 bases left in between. CDR3 loop: CASSIQHTLEAFF. The CDR3 nucleotides are TGTGCCAGTAGTATCCAACACACCTTAGAAGCTTTCTTT. Variable domain in full (rest from reference TRBV19 and TRBJ1-1): DGGITQSPKYLFRKEGQNVTLSCEQNLNHDAMYWYRQDPGQGLRLIYYSQIVNDFQKGDIAEGYSVSREKKESFPLTVTSAQKNPTAFYLCASSIQHTLEAFFGQGTRLTVV.

J is TRBJ2-1 and V is TRBV4-1; D is perhaps TRBD2 (6 bases). Trimming took off 9 bases at V and 0 bases at J, with 30 bases between the two ends. This CDR3 is 20 amino acids long. Germline CDR1 reads MGHRA; CDR2 reads YSYEKL. In nucleotides, the CDR3 is TGCGCCAGGACAAGGACACTTACTCTCCAGCGGGCTTCCTCCTACAATGAGCAGTTCTTC. Its protein product is CARTRTLTLQRASSYNEQFF.

CDR3 nucleotide sequence: TGTGCCAGCAGCGCCACCGGGACAGGGCACTATGGCTACACCTTC. The encoded protein is CASSATGTGHYGYTF. The genes are TRBV7-2 and TRBJ1-2; 9 bases match TRBD1. Looked up from germline, CDR1 is SGHTA and CDR2 is FQGNSA. This CDR3 has 15 residues. V gave up 5 bases and J gave up 3 bases; unmatched junction bases: 7.

Only one count was recorded for this clone. J is TRBJ2-7 and V is TRBV19; D is uncertain. Germline loops: CDR1 LNHDA, CDR2 SQIVND (reference sequence). Trimming left V 1 base short and J 0 bases short, with 13 bases between. CDR3 length equals 16 residues. CDR3 DNA sequence: TGTGCCAGTAGTATAGCAGAAACAGCCCTCTCCTACGAGCAGTACTTC. Translation: CASSIAETALSYEQYF.

The chain joins TRBV14 to TRBJ2-7; D is unresolved. With 6 bases removed from V and 0 bases from J, the gap between germline ends came to 15 bases. Germline V gene data show CDR1 as SGHDN and CDR2 as FVKESK. The CDR3 is made up of 15 amino acids. The CDR3, as DNA: TGTGCCAGCAGTCAGTCTTTACGGAGCTCCTACGAGCAGTACTTC. The encoded protein is CASSQSLRSSYEQYF.

The chain joins TRBV28 to TRBJ1-2; the D is unclear. Trimming cost V 2 bases and J 1 base, with 8 bases left between them. This CDR3 has 14 residues. Germline lookup yields CDR1 MDHEN and CDR2 SYDVKM. CDR3 DNA sequence: TGTGCCAGCAGTTTAGGCAGAAGTAACTATGGCTACACCTTC. Translation: CASSLGRSNYGYTF.

The rearrangement joins TRBV11-3 to TRBJ2-7, with D unclear. Trimming shortened V by 5 bases and J by 6 bases, and 14 bases separated the two germline ends. Germline lookup yields CDR1 SGHNT and CDR2 YENEEA. The CDR3 runs 13 residues. CDR3 coding DNA: TGTGCCAGCAGCCAGGCCAACGGTGGCGAGCAGTACTTC. Translated: CASSQANGGEQYF. The variable domain in full, with the rest retrieved from reference TRBV11-3 and TRBJ2-7, is EAGVVQSPRYKIIEKKQPVAFWCNPISGHNTLYWYLQNLGQGPELLIRYENEEAVDDSQLPKDRFSAERLKGVDSTLKIQPAELGDSAVYLCASSQANGGEQYFGPGTRLTVT.

The genes are TRBV19 and TRBJ1-5; tentatively, D is TRBD1 (5 bases). From germline, CDR1 is LNHDA and CDR2 SQIVND (reference sequence). The CDR3 is made up of 11 amino acids. Trimming left V 3 bases short and J 11 bases short, with 8 bases between. This CDR3 is CASSIGGAQHF. CDR3 sequence (DNA): TGTGCCAGTAGTATCGGGGGAGCCCAGCATTTT.

V and J are TRBV6-1 and TRBJ2-7; 8 bases map to TRBD1. The CDR3 contains 13 residues. The junction had 9 bases not matched to a gene; V was cut back by 7 bases and J by 7 bases. Germline V gives CDR1 MNHNS, CDR2 SASEGT. Here the CDR3 DNA reads TGTGCCAGCATTCCAGGGGGCTCGGGGGAGCAGTACTTC. Translation gives CASIPGGSGEQYF.

This sequence joins TRBV18 and TRBJ1-2; 9 bases fit TRBD1. Germline CDR1 is KGHSH and CDR2 is LQKENI. Trimming cost V 4 bases and J 8 bases; bases outside gene matches: 17. The CDR3 is made up of 17 amino acids. The DNA of the CDR3 is TGTGCCAGCTCACAAGAGGTGGGGACAGGGAAGCTCTACGGCTACACCTTC. It codes for CASSQEVGTGKLYGYTF.

This clone has ten or more counts. No DNA is shown, since the ends of the CDR3 on it are uncertain; the CDR3 is the one TCRdb lists. The chain recombines TRBV10-3 with TRBJ2-2; the table's D call TRBD2 went unverified against the DNA. The length of the CDR3 is 13 amino acids, counting both ends. Germline values: CDR1 ENHRY, CDR2 SYGVKD. The CDR3 is CAISEPNSGSCFF.

The chain links TRBV6-1 to TRBJ1-5; 7 nucleotides match TRBD1. V was pared by 2 bases and J by 6 bases, with 19 bases of the junction left unmatched. In germline, CDR1 is MNHNS, CDR2 SASEGT. The CDR3 is made up of 19 amino acids. CDR3 DNA sequence: TGTGCCAGCAGTGAAAACCCGCCCGAGACAGGGTATATGGGTCAGCCCCAGCATTTT. Translated: CASSENPPETGYMGQPQHF.

Comments on this clone: Because the CDR3 is missing its conserved closing phenylalanine or tryptophan, this is likely a read error. As DNA, the CDR3 is TGTGCCAGCAGGGAGGGACAGGGCCCCAATCAGCCCCAGCATTCT. Translated, it gives CASREGQGPNQPQHS. This rearrangement joins TRBV27 to TRBJ1-5, with 9 bases matching TRBD1. Germline-derived CDR1 and CDR2 are MNHEY and SMNVEV (reference sequence). Trimming took 6 bases from V and 3 from J; bases not matched to a gene: 6. This CDR3 has 15 residues.

The V gene is TRBV7-9, the J gene TRBJ2-5, with TRBD1 matching over 9 bases. V lost 5 bases and J lost 5; bases outside the gene matches: 6. This CDR3 has 14 residues. Germline loops: CDR1 SEHNR, CDR2 FQNEAQ (reference sequence). CDR3 sequence (DNA): TGTGCCAGCAGCATCGGACAGGGGAGGGAGACCCAGTACTTC. It yields the protein CASSIGQGRETQYF.

In this sample, this clone turned up once. The chain is built from TRBV7-9 and TRBJ1-1, with a possible D match to TRBD1 (6 bases). There are 17 residues in the CDR3. V dropped 2 bases and J dropped 4 bases, with 20 bases sitting between them. CDR1 is SEHNR, CDR2 FQNEAQ, per germline (reference sequence). CDR3 coding DNA: TGTGCCAGCAGCTTATCAGGGACATATAGCGGGTCCACTGAAGCTTTCTTT. It translates to CASSLSGTYSGSTEAFF.

In this sample, this clone turned up once. This sequence joins TRBV11-3 and TRBJ2-7; the D is unclear. Germline CDR1 SGHNT, CDR2 YENEEA. V shed 3 bases and J shed 2 bases, with 17 bases lying between them. The CDR3 covers 16 residues. CDR3 region: CASSFQVLNDPYEQYF. CDR3 nucleotides: TGTGCCAGCAGCTTTCAGGTCCTGAACGATCCCTACGAGCAGTACTTC.

J is TRBJ1-1 and V is TRBV18, with 7 bases lining up with TRBD1. The junction had 10 bases not matched to a gene; V was cut back by 4 bases and J by 5 bases. The length of the CDR3 is 15 residues. Germline CDR1 reads KGHSH; CDR2 reads LQKENI. As DNA, the CDR3 is TGTGCCAGCTCACAAGGACAGGAGACGGGGACTGAAGCTTTCTTT. Protein product: CASSQGQETGTEAFF.

The chain couples TRBV9 to TRBJ2-3; the D is unclear. CDR1 is SGDLS, CDR2 YYNGEE, per germline. V lost 3 bases to trimming and J lost 1 base, with 15 bases between them. This CDR3 spans 16 amino acids. CDR3 residues: CASSALLTRGTDTQYF. Here the CDR3 DNA reads TGTGCCAGCAGCGCCCTATTAACACGGGGCACAGATACGCAGTATTTT.

The genes are TRBV28 and TRBJ1-1; TRBD1 agrees at 8 bases. The CDR3 spans 13 residues. The ends lost 2 bases at V and 7 bases at J; junction bases unmatched: 3. CDR1 and CDR2 (germline): MDHEN, SYDVKM. DNA of the CDR3: TGTGCCAGCAGTTTACCAGACAGGGGTGAAGCTTTCTTT. Its protein product is CASSLPDRGEAFF.